This TCR beta chain came from a study of T cells in Graves' hyperthyroidism and ophthalmopathy. The V end lost 3 bases, the J end lost 4 bases, and 8 bases lay between the germline ends. In germline, CDR1 is SQVTM, CDR2 ANQGSEA. The CDR3 is 12 residues long. Amplification targeted TCR beta CDR3 regions from RNA transcripts. Carried out on the TCR CDR3, a first-round RT-PCR used the HTBI primer set. TCRdb redid the calling of the multiplex PCR reads with MiXCR, one entry per CDR3 protein. The data contain a few hundred thousand distinct CDR3 sequences, approximately 25% of them seen just once; the ten biggest clones take up about 73%.

The receptor's source is a man aged 45-65 years with Graves' hyperthyroidism. The rearrangement uses TRBV29-1 and TRBJ2-3; D is ambiguous. The specimen was blood. DNA of the CDR3: TGCAGCGTTGACCGGAGCCCAGATACGCAGTATTTT. Its translation is CSVDRSPDTQYF.